What follows are 14 T cell receptor beta chains derived from one specimen sequenced in a study of blood T cell repertoires in COVID-19. TCRdb's copy holds only in-frame clones and misses some; the assay was immunoSEQ multiplex PCR. Altogether approximately 260,000 clones are present, 80% to 90% being singletons, with the ten largest covering approximately 9.9%. The sample taken for sequencing was peripheral blood. Receptors originate from a woman in her seventies with acute or convalescent COVID-19.

This clone was seen once. V is TRBV5-1 and J is TRBJ2-3; TRBD2 matches at 8 bases. V was clipped by 4 bases and J by 0 bases; unmatched bases: 7. Per the germline V gene, CDR1 is SGHRS and CDR2 is YFSETQ. CDR3 length: 16 amino acids. Written as DNA, the CDR3 is TGCGCCAGCAGCCGCCGATCTAGCGGGAGCACAGATACGCAGTATTTT. Translated, it gives CASSRRSSGSTDTQYF.

The rearrangement joins TRBV19 to TRBJ2-3; maybe TRBD1 (6 bases). This CDR3 contains 11 residues. V was pared by 8 bases and J by 9 bases, with 12 bases between. Germline V gene lookup returns CDR1 LNHDA and CDR2 SQIVND (reference sequence). This CDR3 reads CASATGKTQYF. The CDR3 DNA reads as TGTGCCAGTGCCACAGGGAAGACGCAGTATTTT.

This clone appeared once. V is TRBV1 and J is TRBJ2-3; whether TRBD2, the table's D call, matches the DNA was not checked. TRBV1 is deemed a pseudogene. This CDR3 spans 18 amino acids. The CDR3 DNA is TGCACCAGCAGCCAAGATCTGGCTAGCGGGGGCATCGCAGATACGCAGTATTTT. This gives the protein CTSSQDLASGGIADTQYF.

The chain uses TRBV12-3 or TRBV12-4 and TRBJ1-2, with TRBD1 matching 12 bases. The trim removed 5 bases at V and 10 bases at J, leaving 5 bases unmatched. The CDR3 consists of 13 residues. The CDR3 nucleotides read TGTGCCAGCAGTCTCGGGACAGGGGGCATCTACACCTTC. Translation gives CASSLGTGGIYTF.

This clone was detected only a few times. The CDR3 reads CASSADRVNQPQHF. The CDR3 bases are TGTGCCAGCAGTGCGGATCGGGTCAATCAGCCCCAGCATTTT. The chain combines TRBV2 with TRBJ1-5; no reliable D call. V was clipped by 4 bases and J by 3 bases, with 10 bases between them. Germline CDR1 SNHLY, CDR2 FYNNEI. CDR3 size: 14 residues.

V and J are TRBV5-1 and TRBJ2-5; D call uncertain. The germline gives CDR1 SGHRS, CDR2 YFSETQ. Trimming pared 1 base from V and 6 bases from J, leaving 7 bases between. This CDR3 comprises 12 residues. The CDR3 protein is CASSLTLKTQYF. In DNA, the CDR3 is TGCGCCAGCAGCTTGACTTTAAAGACCCAGTACTTC. The entire variable domain, with the rest obtained from reference TRBV5-1 and TRBJ2-5, is as follows: KAGVTQTPRYLIKTRGQQVTLSCSPISGHRSVSWYQQTPGQGLQFLFEYFSETQRNKGNFPGRFSGRQFSNSRSEMNVSTLELGDSALYLCASSLTLKTQYFGPGTRLLVL.

This clone was detected only once. The chain uses TRBV5-1 and TRBJ2-3; D unclear. Germline V gene data show CDR1 as SGHRS and CDR2 as YFSETQ. Trimming cost V 0 bases and J 5 bases, with 10 bases left between them. The CDR3 loop spans 14 amino acids. CDR3 protein: CASSLDSAKDTQYF. DNA for the CDR3: TGCGCCAGCAGCTTGGACAGTGCAAAAGATACGCAGTATTTT.

In the case of this clone: A read error may account for a junction end that differs from germline. The chain recombines TRBV7-7 with TRBJ2-1, with a possible D match to TRBD2 (7 bases). This CDR3 comprises 15 residues. Looked up from germline, CDR1 is SSHAT and CDR2 is FNYEAQ (reference sequence). DNA of the CDR3: TGTGCTAGCAGCTTAGGAAAGGGGGGGGGTTATGAGCAGTTCTTC. It is translated as CASSLGKGGGYEQFF.

The V call is TRBV30, the J call TRBJ1-5; D call uncertain. The CDR3 runs 13 residues. Germline CDR1 reads GTSNPN; CDR2 reads SVGIG (reference sequence). The V gene lost 0 bases and the J gene lost 5 bases, with 8 bases spanning the gap. For the CDR3, the DNA is TGTGCCTGGAGTGTAGTCCGAGATCAGCCCCAGCATTTT. It translates to CAWSVVRDQPQHF. Filled out from reference TRBV30 and TRBJ1-5, the complete variable domain reads SQTIHQWPATLVQPVGSPLSLECTVEGTSNPNLYWYRQAAGRGLQLLFYSVGIGQISSEVPQNLSASRPQDRQFILSSKKLLLSDSGFYLCAWSVVRDQPQHFGDGTRLSIL.

The genes are TRBV15 and TRBJ2-7; D perhaps matches TRBD1 (5 bases). V gave up 3 bases and J gave up 7 bases, with 16 bases separating them. Germline values: CDR1 LNHNV, CDR2 YYDKDF (reference sequence). The CDR3 contains 14 residues. The chain's CDR3 is CATSSGHRAREQYF. The DNA of the CDR3 is TGTGCCACCAGCAGCGGACACCGGGCACGGGAGCAGTACTTC.

This chain joins TRBV7-2 and TRBJ2-5; 7 positions match TRBD1. The ends lost 7 bases at V and 2 bases at J; junction bases unmatched: 7. Germline V gives CDR1 SGHTA, CDR2 FQGNSA. This CDR3 region has 14 residues. The CDR3 spells CASNLWTGQETQYF. CDR3 nucleotide sequence: TGTGCCAGCAACCTTTGGACAGGACAAGAGACCCAGTACTTC. The full variable domain, its missing parts supplied by reference TRBV7-2 and TRBJ2-5, is GAGVSQSPSNKVTEKGKDVELRCDPISGHTALYWYRQSLGQGLEFLIYFQGNSAPDKSGLPSDRFSAERTGGSVSTLTIQRTQQEDSAVYLCASNLWTGQETQYFGPGTRLLVL.

J is TRBJ2-7 and V is TRBV10-3; possible D gene TRBD1, 7 bases. The V end lost 4 bases, the J end lost 3 bases, and 16 bases lay between the germline ends. The CDR3 runs 15 residues. From germline, CDR1 is ENHRY and CDR2 SYGVKD. CDR3 coding DNA: TGTGCCATCAGTGGCCGACAGGGAGGAATCTACGAGCAGTACTTC. Protein product: CAISGRQGGIYEQYF.

The rearrangement uses TRBV6-4 and TRBJ2-1; 7 bases map to TRBD1. This CDR3 is 15 amino acids long. J gave up 5 bases and V 5 bases, and 9 bases lay outside the gene matches. CDR1 is MRHNA, CDR2 SNTAGT, per germline. CDR3 region: CASSYSTGANNEQFF. CDR3 DNA: TGTGCCAGCAGTTATTCTACAGGGGCAAACAATGAGCAGTTCTTC.

V gene TRBV5-6 combines with J gene TRBJ1-2; tentatively, D is TRBD1 (6 bases). V gave up 4 bases and J gave up 4 bases, with 14 bases separating them. CDR3 length: 14 amino acids. Germline V lookup: CDR1 SGHDT, CDR2 YYEEEE. For the CDR3, the DNA is TGTGCCAGCAGCCCACGTGGGGGCCGCTATGGCTACACCTTC. Its protein is CASSPRGGRYGYTF.